The rows below give T cell receptor beta chains drawn from one sample of a study of radiation and T cells in renal cell carcinoma. Sequenced by immunoSEQ multiplex PCR; TCRdb stores in-frame clones only, minus some. This table has roughly 82,000 clones, 89% appearing once. Sample: blood, taken from a patient whose treatment included radiotherapy and nephrectomy. Source of these receptors: a woman in her 70s with renal cell carcinoma. Both conserved end residues are trimmed from each CDR3.

TRBJ1-5 TRBV5-8 ASSPLSAYSNQPQH
TRBJ2-5 TRBV5-1 ASSLGGSGGNQETQY
TRBJ2-3 TRBV27 ASIGSGSLSTDTQY
TRBJ1-6 TRBV6-5 ASSLQSSYNSPLH
TRBJ1-6 TRBV6-5 ASSYLSGGDNSPLH
TRBJ1-6 TRBV10-3 AIRGAQGRSPLH
TRBJ2-1 TRBV18 ASSPPTAGNEQF
TRBJ1-2 TRBV7-9 ATTQGGPYGYT
TRBJ2-3 TRBV6-1 ASSEAGWGGQD
TRBJ2-5 TRBV6-5 ASSPSGAGTQY
TRBJ1-2 TRBV19 ASSIGRVTYGYT
TRBJ2-2 TRBV19 ASSLARGANTGELF
TRBJ1-6 TRBV28 ASSRDPDLFSYNSPLH
TRBJ1-6 TRBV30 AWNLGQLNSPLH
TRBJ2-7 TRBV7-2 ASSSGLTGNEQY
TRBJ2-3 TRBV7-6 ASSHYWRGRGLDTQY
TRBJ2-3 TRBV5-4 ASSLASGGRDTQY
TRBJ2-3 TRBV7-6 ASSASGGGLLTDTQY
TRBJ1-1 TRBV7-3 ASSSGVGTEAF
TRBJ2-7 TRBV28 ASSLGLGRGHEQY
TRBJ2-7 TRBV19 ASSIGLAGAYEQY
TRBJ2-3 TRBV6-1 ASSAGLTDTQY
TRBJ2-7 TRBV28 ASSSGDGSYEQY
TRBJ1-5 TRBV30 AWSGSNQPQH
TRBJ2-5 TRBV6-6 ASTPLGQETQY
TRBJ1-3 TRBV7-2 ASSPGTSGNTIY
TRBJ1-2 TRBV19 ASATGGAFGYT
TRBJ1-5 TRBV28 ASSLTGHRSNQPQH
TRBJ1-2 TRBV5-1 ATSRNGGANYGYT
TRBJ1-1 TRBV30 AWRSWQSNTEAF
TRBJ1-1 TRBV6-5 ATLTDRRNTEAF
TRBJ1-2 TRBV4-3 ASSRSGSSGYT
TRBJ1-3 TRBV4-2 ASSQGQQGRNTIY
TRBJ2-2 TRBV7-6 ASSLSYRGGELF
TRBJ2-5 TRBV2 ASRPGTSVETQY